This T cell receptor beta chain stems from a study of response to subunit inactivated influenza vaccine. This clonotype has more than one count but fewer than ten. TCRdb independently ran MiXCR on the RT-PCR reads; one entry per CDR3 protein. The table records around 520,000 distinct CDR3 sequences, 12% of them present only once. The CDR3 consists of 15 residues. Between the trimmed V and J ends, which lost 5 bases and 2 bases, there was a span of 15 bases. Per the germline V gene, CDR1 is SEHNR and CDR2 is FQNEAQ (reference sequence). Sequencing used PBMCs from blood, obtained on the day of vaccination. This receptor was obtained from a middle-aged man who received an inactivated influenza vaccine. V and J are TRBV7-9 and TRBJ2-5, with D possibly TRBD1 on 6 matching bases. CDR3 amino acids: CASSRTATKQETQYF. The CDR3 nucleotides are TGTGCCAGCAGCAGGACAGCGACCAAACAAGAGACCCAGTACTTC.